The TCR beta chain described here comes from a study of T cell clones after liver transplantation. About the research overall: Liver transplant recipients had immunosuppression withdrawal attempted within 2 years. Timepoints were pre-transplant, pre-withdrawal, and after withdrawal was completed or failed. At least one year of complete immunosuppression withdrawal without enzymes over twice normal defined tolerance.

Using immunoSEQ multiplex PCR, the repertoire was profiled, and TCRdb retains in-frame clones only, with some absent. The profile shows roughly 100,000 clones, about 86% of them singletons. The ends were cut back, 6 bases at V and 8 bases at J, with 17 bases in the middle. This CDR3 has 15 residues. The germline gives CDR1 MNHNY, CDR2 SVGAGI (reference sequence). The origin of this receptor is a human patient who received a liver transplant. T cells may partly derive from the graft donor. Sequenced material: CD4+ T cells from blood, taken approximately 43 months after liver transplant. The genes are TRBV6-6 and TRBJ1-6; perhaps TRBD1 as D (6 bases). The chain's CDR3 is CASRSGTTDYSPLHF. CDR3 bases: TGTGCCAGCAGATCGGGGACAACAGACTATTCACCCCTCCACTTT.